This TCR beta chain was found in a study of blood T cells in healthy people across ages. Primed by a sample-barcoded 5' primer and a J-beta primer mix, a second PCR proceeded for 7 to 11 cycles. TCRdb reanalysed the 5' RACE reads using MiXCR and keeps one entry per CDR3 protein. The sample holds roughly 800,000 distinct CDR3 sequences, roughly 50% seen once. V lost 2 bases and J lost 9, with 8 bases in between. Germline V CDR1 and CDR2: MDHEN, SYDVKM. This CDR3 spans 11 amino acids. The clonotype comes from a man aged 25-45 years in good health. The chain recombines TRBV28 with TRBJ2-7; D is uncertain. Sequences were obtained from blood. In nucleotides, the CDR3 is TGTGCCAGCAGTTTAGCGTCTGGGCAGTACTTC. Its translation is CASSLASGQYF.